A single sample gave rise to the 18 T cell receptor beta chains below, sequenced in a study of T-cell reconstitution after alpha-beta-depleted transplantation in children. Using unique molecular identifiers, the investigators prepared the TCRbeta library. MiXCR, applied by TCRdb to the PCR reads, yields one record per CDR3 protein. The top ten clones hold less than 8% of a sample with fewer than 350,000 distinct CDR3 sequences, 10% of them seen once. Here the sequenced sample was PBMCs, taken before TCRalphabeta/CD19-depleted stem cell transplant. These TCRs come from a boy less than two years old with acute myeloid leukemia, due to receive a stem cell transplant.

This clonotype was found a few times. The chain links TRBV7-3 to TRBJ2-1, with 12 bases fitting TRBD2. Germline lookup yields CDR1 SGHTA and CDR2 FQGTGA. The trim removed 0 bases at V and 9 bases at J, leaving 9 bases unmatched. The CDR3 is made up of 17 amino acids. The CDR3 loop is CASSLTVTSGGLREQFF. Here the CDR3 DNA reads TGTGCCAGCAGCTTAACGGTTACTAGCGGGGGGCTCCGTGAGCAGTTCTTC.

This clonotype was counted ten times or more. The CDR3 nucleotides are TGTGCCAGCAGCCCCTTGGGGGGGCGAGCAGATACGCAGTATTTT. It codes for CASSPLGGRADTQYF. The J gene is TRBJ2-3, the V gene TRBV7-6; D is perhaps TRBD2 (7 bases). CDR1 is SGHVS, CDR2 FNYEAQ, per germline. The CDR3 is 15 residues long. V lost 5 bases, J lost 4 bases, and 16 bases lay in between.

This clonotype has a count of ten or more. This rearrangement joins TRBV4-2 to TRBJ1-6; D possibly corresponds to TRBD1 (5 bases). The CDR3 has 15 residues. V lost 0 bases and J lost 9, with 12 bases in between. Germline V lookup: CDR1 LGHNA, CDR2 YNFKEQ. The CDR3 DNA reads TGTGCCAGCAGCCAAGATGGGGGGATGAGTTCACCCCTCCACTTT. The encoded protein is CASSQDGGMSSPLHF.

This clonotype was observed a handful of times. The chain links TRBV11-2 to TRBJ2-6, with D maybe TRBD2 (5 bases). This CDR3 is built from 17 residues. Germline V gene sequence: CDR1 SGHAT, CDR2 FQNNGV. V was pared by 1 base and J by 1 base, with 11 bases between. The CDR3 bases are TGTGCCAGCAGCTTAGTGATCGGGGATTCTGGGGCCAACGTCCTGACTTTC. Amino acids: CASSLVIGDSGANVLTF.

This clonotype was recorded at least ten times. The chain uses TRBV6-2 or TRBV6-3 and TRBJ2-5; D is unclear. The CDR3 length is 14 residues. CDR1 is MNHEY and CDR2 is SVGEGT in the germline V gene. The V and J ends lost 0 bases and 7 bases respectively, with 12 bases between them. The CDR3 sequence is CASSYSRTVGTQYF. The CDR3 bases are TGTGCCAGCAGTTACTCGAGAACAGTCGGGACCCAGTACTTC.

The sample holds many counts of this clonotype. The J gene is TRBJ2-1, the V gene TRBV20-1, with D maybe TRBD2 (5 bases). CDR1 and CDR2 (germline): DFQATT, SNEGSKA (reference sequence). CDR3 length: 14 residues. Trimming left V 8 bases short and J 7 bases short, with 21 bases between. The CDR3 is CSWAGDEFRNEQFF. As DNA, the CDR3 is TGCAGTTGGGCCGGGGATGAGTTTAGAAATGAGCAGTTCTTC.

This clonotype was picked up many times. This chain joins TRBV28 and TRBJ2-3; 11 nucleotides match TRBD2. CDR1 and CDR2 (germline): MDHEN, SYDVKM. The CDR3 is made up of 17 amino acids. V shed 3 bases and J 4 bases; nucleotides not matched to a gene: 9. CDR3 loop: CASSLMLTSGKSDTQYF. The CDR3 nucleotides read TGTGCCAGCAGTTTGATGCTGACTAGCGGGAAATCAGATACGCAGTATTTT.

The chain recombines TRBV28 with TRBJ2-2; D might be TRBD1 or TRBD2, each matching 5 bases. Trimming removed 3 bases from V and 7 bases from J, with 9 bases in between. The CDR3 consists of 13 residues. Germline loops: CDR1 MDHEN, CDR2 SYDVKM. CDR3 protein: CASSLGEGGELFF. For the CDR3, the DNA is TGTGCCAGCAGTTTGGGGGAAGGCGGGGAGCTGTTTTTT.

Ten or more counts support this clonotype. In DNA, the CDR3 is TGCGCCAGCAGCCCGCAGGGGAAGGTCTACGAGCAGTACTTC. Protein product: CASSPQGKVYEQYF. This chain links TRBV5-1 with TRBJ2-7; tentative D call: TRBD1 (6 bases). The V gene lost 4 bases and the J gene lost 3 bases, with 14 bases spanning the gap. This CDR3 has 14 residues. Germline V gene sequence: CDR1 SGHRS, CDR2 YFSETQ.

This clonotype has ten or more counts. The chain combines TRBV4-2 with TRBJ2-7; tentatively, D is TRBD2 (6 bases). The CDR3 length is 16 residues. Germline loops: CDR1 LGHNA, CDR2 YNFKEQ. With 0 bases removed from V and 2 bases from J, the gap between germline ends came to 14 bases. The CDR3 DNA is TGTGCCAGCAGCCAAGAGTCTAGCGACGCTACCTACGAGCAGTACTTC. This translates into CASSQESSDATYEQYF.

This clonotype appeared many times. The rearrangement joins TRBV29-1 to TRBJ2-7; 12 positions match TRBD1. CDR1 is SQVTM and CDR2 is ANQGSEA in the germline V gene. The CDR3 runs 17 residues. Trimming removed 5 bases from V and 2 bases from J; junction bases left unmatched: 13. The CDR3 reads CSVLGFSRDRGPYEQYF. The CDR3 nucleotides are TGCAGCGTTCTCGGCTTTTCCCGGGACAGGGGGCCCTACGAGCAGTACTTC.

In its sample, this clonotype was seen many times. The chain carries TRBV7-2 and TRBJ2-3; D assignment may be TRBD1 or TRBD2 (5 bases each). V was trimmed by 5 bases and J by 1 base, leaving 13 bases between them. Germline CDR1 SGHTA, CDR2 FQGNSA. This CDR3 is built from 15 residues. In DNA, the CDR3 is TGTGCCAGCAGCCCCCTCGGGGCTCGCACAGATACGCAGTATTTT. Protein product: CASSPLGARTDTQYF.

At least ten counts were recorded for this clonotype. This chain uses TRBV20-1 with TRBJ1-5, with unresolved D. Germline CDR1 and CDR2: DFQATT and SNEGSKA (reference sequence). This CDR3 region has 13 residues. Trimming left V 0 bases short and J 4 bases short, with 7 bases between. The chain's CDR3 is CSARDFRNQPQHF. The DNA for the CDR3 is TGCAGTGCTAGAGATTTCCGGAATCAGCCCCAGCATTTT.

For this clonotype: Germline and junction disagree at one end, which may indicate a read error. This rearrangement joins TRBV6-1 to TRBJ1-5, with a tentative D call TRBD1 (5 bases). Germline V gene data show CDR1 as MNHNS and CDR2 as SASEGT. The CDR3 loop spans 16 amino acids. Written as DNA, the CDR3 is TGTGCCAGCACCCCTGGGGGAGGAAGGAGCAATCAGCCCCAGAATTTT. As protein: CASTPGGGRSNQPQNF.

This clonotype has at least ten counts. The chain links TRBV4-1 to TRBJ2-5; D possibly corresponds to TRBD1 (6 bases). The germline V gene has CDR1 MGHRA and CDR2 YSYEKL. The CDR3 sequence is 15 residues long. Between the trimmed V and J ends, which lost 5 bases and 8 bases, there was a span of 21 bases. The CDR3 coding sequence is TGCGCCAGCAGCTCCCGGACAGAAGTCAAGAGAACCCAGTACTTC. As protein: CASSSRTEVKRTQYF.

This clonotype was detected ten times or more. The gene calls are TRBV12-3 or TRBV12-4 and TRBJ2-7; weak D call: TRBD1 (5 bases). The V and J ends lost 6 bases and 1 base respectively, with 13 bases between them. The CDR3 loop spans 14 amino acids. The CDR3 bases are TGTGCCAGCAGGGATTCGGACAAGTCCTACGAGCAGTACTTC. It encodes CASRDSDKSYEQYF.

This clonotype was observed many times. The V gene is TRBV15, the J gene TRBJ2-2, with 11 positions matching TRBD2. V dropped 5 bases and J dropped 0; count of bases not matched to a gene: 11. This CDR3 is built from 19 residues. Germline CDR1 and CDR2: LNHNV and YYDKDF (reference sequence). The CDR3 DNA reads TGTGCCACCAGCCCCCTGGGACTAGCGGCGTCTGCGAACACCGGGGAGCTGTTTTTT. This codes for CATSPLGLAASANTGELFF.

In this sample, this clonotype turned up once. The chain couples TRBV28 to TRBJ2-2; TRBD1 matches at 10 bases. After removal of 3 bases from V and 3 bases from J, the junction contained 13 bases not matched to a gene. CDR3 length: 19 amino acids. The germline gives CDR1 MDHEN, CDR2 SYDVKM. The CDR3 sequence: CASSFPGTGELAYTGELFF. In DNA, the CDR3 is TGTGCCAGCAGTTTCCCCGGGACAGGGGAACTAGCCTACACCGGGGAGCTGTTTTTT.